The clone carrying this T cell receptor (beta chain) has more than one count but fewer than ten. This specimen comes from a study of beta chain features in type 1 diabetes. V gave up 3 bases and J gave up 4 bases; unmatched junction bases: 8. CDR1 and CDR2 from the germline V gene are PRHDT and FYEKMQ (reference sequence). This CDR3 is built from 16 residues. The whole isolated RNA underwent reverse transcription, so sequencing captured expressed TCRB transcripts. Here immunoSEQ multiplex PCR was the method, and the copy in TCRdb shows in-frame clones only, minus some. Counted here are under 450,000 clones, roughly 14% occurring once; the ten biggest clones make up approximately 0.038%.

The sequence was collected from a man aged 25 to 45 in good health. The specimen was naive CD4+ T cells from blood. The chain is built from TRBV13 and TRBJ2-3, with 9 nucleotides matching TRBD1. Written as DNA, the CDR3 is TGTGCCAGCAGCTTCACCGGGACAGGGAATCCAGATACGCAGTATTTT. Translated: CASSFTGTGNPDTQYF.